This TCR beta chain came from a study of T cell responses to AZD1222 COVID-19 vaccine. Broader study findings: Just a handful of AZD1222 recipients were seropositive at baseline. Close to half of all spike-specific TCRs reportedly target regions of the variants that are unmutated. The sample set comprised mostly white British donors with more females, and clonal diversity was possibly underestimated.

Note on this clone: Its antigen is undetermined.

Trimming removed 6 bases from V and 3 bases from J, with 5 bases in between. CDR3 size: 11 residues. Germline CDR1 and CDR2: SNHLY and FYNNEI. This table comes from immunoSEQ multiplex PCR, and its TCRdb copy is limited to in-frame clones, with some not included. The table lists nearly 90,000 clones, 70% to 90% of them singletons. The chain links TRBV2 to TRBJ1-1, with no clear D. The source was peripheral blood, collected on day 0 of AZD1222 vaccination. The clonotype was recovered from an adult in good health. The DNA for the CDR3 is TGTGCCAGCAGCGACTACACTGAAGCTTTCTTT. This encodes CASSDYTEAFF.